This TCR beta chain was identified during a study of sequential checkpoint blockade in melanoma. Study at large: First-line arms were nivolumab then ipilimumab, or the reverse, randomized 1:1.

Sequencing used immunoSEQ multiplex PCR; TCRdb keeps in-frame clones, though not all of them. The table records under 40,000 clones, 70% to 90% of them present only once. Treatment of the sample: randomized to nivolumab then ipilimumab (arm A) or the reverse (arm B). Live CD3+CD8+ CD19− CD56− cells were sorted from PBMCs. V was shortened by 5 bases and J by 4 bases, with 9 bases between the two germline ends. The V gene's germline CDR1 is SGHVS and CDR2 FNYEAQ. The CDR3 covers 13 residues. The chain links TRBV7-6 to TRBJ1-3; D ambiguous. This sequence was found in a human donor with melanoma. The specimen comprised CD8+ T cells sorted from blood (inferred from file names), sampled from a patient given nivolumab and ipilimumab in sequence. This chain's CDR3 is CASSPDFGNTIYF. The CDR3 bases are TGTGCCAGCAGCCCCGACTTCGGAAACACCATATATTTT.